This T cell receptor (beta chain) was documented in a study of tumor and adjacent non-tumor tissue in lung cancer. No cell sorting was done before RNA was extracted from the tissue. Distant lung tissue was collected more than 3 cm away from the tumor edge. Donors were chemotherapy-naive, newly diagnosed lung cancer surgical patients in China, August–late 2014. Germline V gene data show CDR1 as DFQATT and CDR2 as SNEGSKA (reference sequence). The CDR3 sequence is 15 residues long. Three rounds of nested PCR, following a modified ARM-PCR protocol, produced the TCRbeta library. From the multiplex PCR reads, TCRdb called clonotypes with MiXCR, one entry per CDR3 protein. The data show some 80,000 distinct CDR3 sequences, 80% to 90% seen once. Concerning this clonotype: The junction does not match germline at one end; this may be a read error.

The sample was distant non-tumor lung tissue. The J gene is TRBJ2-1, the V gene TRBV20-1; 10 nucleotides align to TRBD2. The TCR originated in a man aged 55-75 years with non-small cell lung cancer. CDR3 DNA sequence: TGCAGAGCTAACTCAGCGGGGGGGCCGTGGAAGGAGCAGTTCTTC. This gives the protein CRANSAGGPWKEQFF.